Presented here are 32 T cell receptor beta chains from one specimen sequenced in a study of beta chain features in type 1 diabetes. Expressed TCRB transcripts were sequenced because the isolated RNA had all been reverse transcribed beforehand. Some clones are missing from TCRdb's copy, which holds only in-frame ones; the method was immunoSEQ multiplex PCR. The data show almost 350,000 clones, less than 10% seen once. Sequenced material: central memory CD4+ T cells from blood. The receptors shown here come from a young woman in good health.

The CDR3 loop reads CASSPIGGASYEQYF. CDR3 sequence (DNA): TGTGCCAGCAGCCCGATAGGGGGCGCCTCCTACGAGCAGTACTTC. This chain links TRBV6-5 with TRBJ2-7; 7 bases fit TRBD1. Germline CDR1 and CDR2: MNHEY and SVGAGI. This CDR3 is 15 amino acids long. V lost 6 bases to trimming and J lost 0 bases; unmatched junction nucleotides: 8.

This clone has a handful of counts. The V gene is TRBV13, the J gene TRBJ2-7, with D possibly TRBD2 on 6 matching bases. Germline V CDR1 and CDR2: PRHDT, FYEKMQ (reference sequence). Trimming took off 5 bases at V and 0 bases at J, with 8 bases between the two ends. The CDR3 extends over 13 amino acids. The CDR3 nucleotides are TGTGCCAGCAGCCGCGGGAACTCCTACGAGCAGTACTTC. Residues: CASSRGNSYEQYF.

The sample holds a few counts of this clone. This chain joins TRBV7-2 and TRBJ2-1, with TRBD2 matching 9 bases. J was trimmed by 3 bases and V by 5 bases; bases with no gene match: 5. The CDR3 length is 15 residues. Germline lookup yields CDR1 SGHTA and CDR2 FQGNSA. CDR3 residues: CASSLRLAVYNEQFF. In DNA, the CDR3 is TGTGCCAGCAGCCTGAGACTAGCGGTCTACAATGAGCAGTTCTTC.

Note on this clone: Without the conserved terminal phenylalanine or tryptophan, this CDR3 likely stems from a read error. The gene calls are TRBV19 and TRBJ2-2, with D hard to call. This CDR3 comprises 16 residues. CDR1 and CDR2 from the germline V gene are LNHDA and SQIVND (reference sequence). V was pared by 2 bases and J by 1 base, with 11 bases between. The CDR3 DNA is TGTGCCAGTAGTATATGGGTTGTCGGGAACACCGGGGAGCTGTTTTCT. It is translated as CASSIWVVGNTGELFS.

This clone was counted between two and nine times. The V call is TRBV5-4, the J call TRBJ2-1; possible D gene TRBD1, 7 bases. V lost 6 bases to trimming and J lost 4 bases, with 14 bases between them. The CDR3 extends over 14 amino acids. The V gene's germline CDR1 is SGHNT and CDR2 YYREEE (reference sequence). This CDR3 reads CASTQTGRYNEQFF. The CDR3 bases are TGTGCCAGCACCCAGACAGGGAGGTACAATGAGCAGTTCTTC.

The genes are TRBV27 and TRBJ1-1; D remains unclear. The CDR3 sequence is 14 residues long. Germline assignment: CDR1 MNHEY and CDR2 SMNVEV (reference sequence). The V gene lost 4 bases and the J gene lost 10 bases, with 19 bases spanning the gap. The CDR3 bases are TGTGCCAGCAGTTCGCCTTATGGGCATTTAGGAGCTTTCTTT. As protein: CASSSPYGHLGAFF.

This clone has only a few counts. This chain links TRBV11-3 with TRBJ2-2; D is uncertain. CDR1 is SGHNT, CDR2 YENEEA, per germline. This CDR3 region has 12 residues. V was clipped by 5 bases and J by 5 bases, with 6 bases between them. CDR3: CASSTLTGELFF. The CDR3 DNA reads TGTGCCAGCAGCACCCTGACCGGGGAGCTGTTTTTT.

This clone was counted ten times or more. This chain uses TRBV7-2 with TRBJ2-7, with 12 nucleotides matching TRBD2. This CDR3 spans 16 amino acids. The germline V gene encodes CDR1 SGHTA and CDR2 FQGNSA. J was trimmed by 1 base and V by 5 bases; bases with no gene match: 6. The CDR3 DNA reads as TGTGCCAGCAGCCCCGGGACTAGCGGGCGTTCCTACGAGCAGTACTTC. Amino acids: CASSPGTSGRSYEQYF. The full variable domain, in which reference TRBV7-2 and TRBJ2-7 provide the parts outside the CDR3, is GAGVSQSPSNKVTEKGKDVELRCDPISGHTALYWYRQSLGQGLEFLIYFQGNSAPDKSGLPSDRFSAERTGGSVSTLTIQRTQQEDSAVYLCASSPGTSGRSYEQYFGPGTRLTVT.

This clone was found many times. The chain employs TRBV7-2 and TRBJ2-7; D uncertain. The germline CDR1 and CDR2 sequences are SGHTA and FQGNSA. The CDR3 is 14 residues long. V dropped 0 bases and J dropped 4 bases, with 10 bases sitting between them. In DNA, the CDR3 is TGTGCCAGCAGCTTAGCTAGGCAGGAATACGAGCAGTACTTC. Protein product: CASSLARQEYEQYF.

This clone was counted a few times. This chain links TRBV5-5 with TRBJ2-5; D gene ambiguous. Per the germline V gene, CDR1 is SGHKS and CDR2 is YYEKEE (reference sequence). Trimming pared 4 bases from V and 2 bases from J, leaving 21 bases between. This CDR3 is 17 amino acids long. CDR3 sequence reads: CASSLAIFGGVQETQYF. The CDR3 nucleotides read TGTGCCAGCAGCCTCGCCATATTCGGTGGGGTACAAGAGACCCAGTACTTC.

To note about this clone: Other DNA variants within this sample encode the same CDR3. V gene TRBV10-3 combines with J gene TRBJ2-7; D not resolved. From germline, CDR1 is ENHRY and CDR2 SYGVKD. Trimming removed 6 bases at V and 2 bases at J, with 8 bases between. The CDR3 consists of 12 residues. Written as DNA, the CDR3 is TGTGCCATCAGCGCAGGACCCTACGAGCAGTACTTC. This translates into CAISAGPYEQYF.

A note on this clone: Other DNA variants within this sample encode the same CDR3. This sequence joins TRBV18 and TRBJ2-5; 13 bases fit TRBD2. This CDR3 region has 16 residues. V gave up 1 base and J gave up 4 bases; unmatched junction bases: 3. CDR1 and CDR2 from the germline V gene are KGHSH and LQKENI. The CDR3 nucleotides are TGTGCCAGCTCACCACGGACTAGCGGGAGCGGAGAGACCCAGTACTTC. Encoded protein: CASSPRTSGSGETQYF. Drawing the rest from reference TRBV18 and TRBJ2-5, the complete variable domain is NAGVMQNPRHLVRRRGQEARLRCSPMKGHSHVYWYRQLPEEGLKFMVYLQKENIIDESGMPKERFSAEFPKEGPSILRIQQVVRGDSAAYFCASSPRTSGSGETQYFGPGTRLLVL.

This clone was seen a handful of times. The chain joins TRBV25-1 to TRBJ2-7; D gene uncertain. Germline V gene lookup returns CDR1 MGHDK and CDR2 SYGVNS. The CDR3 totals 12 residues. V was shortened by 3 bases and J by 2 bases, with 5 bases between the two germline ends. The CDR3 protein is CASSDLAYEQYF. The CDR3 DNA is TGTGCCAGCAGTGACCTAGCCTACGAGCAGTACTTC.

Notes on this clone: Just one base apart from a much larger clone, this may be a read error. This chain joins TRBV6-1 and TRBJ2-3, with D perhaps TRBD1 (6 bases). The length of the CDR3 is 11 residues. Germline V CDR1 and CDR2: MNHNS, SASEGT. Trimming removed 7 bases from V and 6 bases from J, with 8 bases in between. The DNA of the CDR3 is TGTGCCAGCACTAGGGGGGATACGCAGTATTTT. Protein sequence: CASTRGDTQYF.

The chain is built from TRBV7-2 and TRBJ2-1, with D maybe TRBD2 (7 bases). This CDR3 is 16 amino acids long. Germline values: CDR1 SGHTA, CDR2 FQGNSA. The V gene lost 1 base and the J gene lost 2 bases, with 12 bases spanning the gap. CDR3 region: CASSLVGGGAYNEQFF. In DNA form, the CDR3 reads TGTGCCAGCAGCTTAGTTGGCGGGGGCGCCTACAATGAGCAGTTCTTC.

This clone was observed many times. This chain links TRBV15 with TRBJ2-1; 12 bases fit TRBD2. The J segment lost 7 bases and the V segment lost 3 bases, leaving 7 bases of the junction unmatched. The germline CDR1 and CDR2 sequences are LNHNV and YYDKDF (reference sequence). CDR3 size: 16 residues. CDR3 nucleotide sequence: TGTGCCACCAGCAGTGAGACTAGCGGGAGAGTTAATGAGCAGTTCTTC. Translation: CATSSETSGRVNEQFF.

This clone has more than one count but fewer than ten. The chain employs TRBV7-9 and TRBJ2-7; TRBD2 aligns across 13 bases. V was pared by 1 base and J by 2 bases, with 11 bases of the junction left unmatched. The germline gives CDR1 SEHNR, CDR2 FQNEAQ (reference sequence). The CDR3 spans 19 residues. DNA of the CDR3: TGTGCCAGCAGCTTAGATGAGACTAGCGGGAGGCCAGGTCCCTACGAGCAGTACTTC. Translating gives CASSLDETSGRPGPYEQYF.

This clone turned up a few times. This chain links TRBV28 with TRBJ2-3; D is unresolved. The length of the CDR3 is 13 residues. Deletions cut 2 bases from V and 0 bases from J, with 3 bases between. The V gene's germline CDR1 is MDHEN and CDR2 SYDVKM. CDR3 residues: CASSLHSTDTQYF. In nucleotides, the CDR3 is TGTGCCAGCAGTTTACACAGCACAGATACGCAGTATTTT.

The rearrangement uses TRBV7-2 and TRBJ2-5; TRBD1 aligns across 9 bases. V shed 5 bases, J shed 3 bases, and the junction held 4 bases outside the gene matches. The CDR3 covers 14 residues. Germline V gives CDR1 SGHTA, CDR2 FQGNSA. The CDR3 loop is CASSQGQGEETQYF. CDR3 nucleotides: TGTGCCAGCAGCCAGGGACAGGGAGAAGAGACCCAGTACTTC.

Of note for this clone: Other DNA sequences in this specimen translate into the identical CDR3. This rearrangement joins TRBV11-2 to TRBJ1-5, with D hard to call. The CDR3 consists of 13 residues. From germline, CDR1 is SGHAT and CDR2 FQNNGV. V lost 0 bases to trimming and J lost 6 bases, with 6 bases between them. CDR3 residues: CASSLDRGQPQHF. Written as DNA, the CDR3 is TGTGCCAGCAGCTTAGATCGGGGTCAGCCCCAGCATTTT.

This clone was found many times. The chain uses TRBV28 and TRBJ2-6, with D uncertain. The CDR3 is 18 residues long. V gave up 4 bases and J gave up 0 bases, with 16 bases separating them. Germline CDR1 and CDR2: MDHEN and SYDVKM. CDR3 DNA: TGTGCCAGCAGTTCCCCATCGGCAGCTAGCTCTGGGGCCAACGTCCTGACTTTC. This sequence encodes CASSSPSAASSGANVLTF.

This clone was detected ten times or more. The chain links TRBV29-1 to TRBJ2-1; D unresolved. This CDR3 is built from 15 residues. CDR1 and CDR2 (germline): SQVTM, ANQGSEA. Trimming shortened V by 5 bases and J by 0 bases, and 14 bases separated the two germline ends. The DNA for the CDR3 is TGCAGCGTTCTCGGCACCCTTAGCTCCTACAATGAGCAGTTCTTC. Residues: CSVLGTLSSYNEQFF.

This clone has more than one count but fewer than ten. This chain links TRBV9 with TRBJ2-5, with D hard to call. The CDR3 has 14 amino acids. The germline V and J ends were trimmed by 0 bases and 5 bases, with 11 bases remaining between them. CDR1 SGDLS and CDR2 YYNGEE come from the germline V gene. CDR3 sequence: CASSVDSRPETQYF. Written as DNA, the CDR3 is TGTGCCAGCAGCGTAGATAGTCGACCGGAGACCCAGTACTTC.

The chain links TRBV11-2 to TRBJ2-3; D uncertain. CDR1 is SGHAT and CDR2 is FQNNGV in the germline V gene. The CDR3 is 17 amino acids. The V end lost 2 bases, the J end lost 2 bases, and 17 bases lay between the germline ends. In DNA form, the CDR3 reads TGTGCCAGCAGCTTATATACCGGTGGGGTAGTCACAGATACGCAGTATTTT. The encoded protein is CASSLYTGGVVTDTQYF.

The chain is built from TRBV6-5 and TRBJ2-3, with no clear D. The CDR3 extends over 14 amino acids. The ends were cut back, 5 bases at V and 0 bases at J, with 9 bases in the middle. Germline CDR1 reads MNHEY; CDR2 reads SVGAGI. CDR3 coding DNA: TGTGCCAGCAGTGCACATGATAGCACAGATACGCAGTATTTT. Its translation is CASSAHDSTDTQYF.

The rearrangement links TRBV11-2 to TRBJ2-5; 9 bases align to TRBD1. V was clipped by 4 bases and J by 4 bases; unmatched bases: 4. Germline-derived CDR1 and CDR2 are SGHAT and FQNNGV. The CDR3 has 14 residues. This CDR3 reads CASSWVGQGETQYF. CDR3 DNA: TGTGCCAGCAGCTGGGTGGGACAGGGAGAGACCCAGTACTTC.

This clone showed up just a few times. The chain uses TRBV4-3 and TRBJ1-1; D unresolved. V lost 0 bases to trimming and J lost 0 bases, with 8 bases between them. Germline CDR1 and CDR2: LGHNA and YSLEER. The CDR3 runs 15 residues. CDR3 nucleotide sequence: TGCGCCAGCAGCCAAGATCAGCTTATGAACACTGAAGCTTTCTTT. This translates into CASSQDQLMNTEAFF.

The table lists this clone with a few counts. The gene calls are TRBV4-2 and TRBJ2-6; the D gene is possibly TRBD1 (5 bases). Germline V gene data show CDR1 as LGHNA and CDR2 as YNFKEQ. Trimming took off 5 bases at V and 0 bases at J, with 17 bases between the two ends. The CDR3 is 18 amino acids. In DNA form, the CDR3 reads TGTGCCAGCAGCGCCGTGGGGCAGGGAATCTCTGGGGCCAACGTCCTGACTTTC. Amino acids: CASSAVGQGISGANVLTF.

This clone was seen only a few times. This chain uses TRBV6-5 with TRBJ2-1; no firm D call. This CDR3 has 15 residues. Between the trimmed V and J ends, which lost 4 bases and 5 bases, there was a span of 15 bases. CDR1 and CDR2 (germline): MNHEY, SVGAGI. The CDR3 DNA follows: TGTGCCAGCAGTTCCGGAGTAGAAGTAAACAATGAGCAGTTCTTC. Protein sequence: CASSSGVEVNNEQFF.

This clone was observed a few times. The CDR3 is CASSPSKDNYGYTF. The CDR3 nucleotides are TGTGCCAGCAGCCCCTCGAAAGACAACTATGGCTACACCTTC. The rearrangement uses TRBV7-3 and TRBJ1-2; no definite D call. Germline CDR1 reads SGHTA; CDR2 reads FQGTGA. The CDR3 contains 14 residues. The V and J ends lost 5 bases and 2 bases respectively, with 12 bases between them.

This clone was found a few times. This sequence joins TRBV6-5 and TRBJ2-3; D may be TRBD1 or TRBD2 (6 bases each). This CDR3 region has 14 residues. The germline V and J ends were trimmed by 5 bases and 5 bases, with 14 bases remaining between them. The germline V gene encodes CDR1 MNHEY and CDR2 SVGAGI. DNA of the CDR3: TGTGCCAGCAGTCTGGCGGAGGGGGGAGATACGCAGTATTTT. Its protein is CASSLAEGGDTQYF.

The chain combines TRBV15 with TRBJ2-2; 9 bases are shared with TRBD1. The CDR3 contains 18 residues. Germline values: CDR1 LNHNV, CDR2 YYDKDF (reference sequence). V was clipped by 0 bases and J by 6 bases; unmatched bases: 11. The CDR3 DNA follows: TGTGCCACCAGCAGAGAAGGCCGTGGGACAGGGAATGCCGGGGAGCTGTTTTTT. Encoded protein: CATSREGRGTGNAGELFF.